This note documents a single T cell receptor (beta chain) sequence. The sample originates from a study of shared clonotypes between healthy human individuals. Sequencing was performed with immunoSEQ multiplex PCR; in TCRdb, only in-frame clones are kept and a portion is missing. Here the sample spans 2 million to 3 million clones, under 95% being singletons. Germline assignment: CDR1 SNHLY and CDR2 FYNNEI. V lost 6 bases and J lost 8, with 14 bases in between. This CDR3 comprises 14 residues. Sequencing used naive CD4+ T cells from PBMCs. Subset reported: CD45RA+ positively selected. The TCR originated in a man aged 18 to 30 in good health. Some clones in this sample may be carry-over from other donors' samples. The genes are TRBV2 and TRBJ1-6; no firm D call. The chain's CDR3 is CASRAELSYSPLHF. In DNA, the CDR3 is TGTGCCAGCAGAGCCGAGCTATCCTATTCACCCCTCCACTTT.